This entry describes one TCR beta chain. Libraries were prepared by immunoSEQ multiplex PCR; TCRdb keeps only in-frame clonotypes and omits some of them. The data contain 60,000 to 65,000 clones, approximately 88% of them singletons. These data originate in a study of PD-1 blockade in mismatch repair-deficient tumors. The receptor comes from an adult with mismatch repair-deficient cancer. Sequencing used peripheral blood, obtained 52 weeks after starting pembrolizumab.

CDR3: CASSLAGTGATNEKLFF. The CDR3 DNA is TGTGCCAGCAGTTTGGCCGGGACCGGTGCAACTAATGAAAAACTGTTTTTT. The chain uses TRBV28 and TRBJ1-4; tentative D call: TRBD1 (5 bases). Germline V gene data show CDR1 as MDHEN and CDR2 as SYDVKM. The ends were cut back, 3 bases at V and 0 bases at J, with 14 bases in the middle. The CDR3 runs to 17 residues.